What follows are 22 T cell receptor beta chains derived from one specimen sequenced in a study of blood T cell repertoires in COVID-19. Profiling relied on immunoSEQ multiplex PCR, and the TCRdb table lists in-frame clones only, not all of them. The sample contains some 260,000 clones, 75% to 90% of which appear only once. The sequenced sample consisted of peripheral blood. The receptors originated from a woman in her 70s with COVID-19, enrolled during active disease.

This clone has a single count. The chain links TRBV27 to TRBJ1-1; D perhaps matches TRBD1 (5 bases). This CDR3 comprises 12 residues. CDR1 is MNHEY, CDR2 SMNVEV, per germline (reference sequence). Trimming took 6 bases from V and 5 from J, leaving 10 bases between them. The CDR3 bases are TGTGCCAGCAGGACTGGGGCGACTGAAGCTTTCTTT. Translated: CASRTGATEAFF.

The chain uses TRBV6-5 and TRBJ2-7; 7 bases match TRBD1. This CDR3 spans 14 amino acids. J gave up 0 bases and V 6 bases, and 5 bases lay outside the gene matches. Germline assignment: CDR1 MNHEY and CDR2 SVGAGI. CDR3 coding DNA: TGTGCCAGCAGAATAGACAGGGTCTCCTACGAGCAGTACTTC. This encodes CASRIDRVSYEQYF.

This chain uses TRBV5-4 with TRBJ2-3, with D hard to call. Trimming took off 4 bases at V and 3 bases at J, with 6 bases between the two ends. The CDR3 sequence is 12 residues long. The germline CDR1 and CDR2 sequences are SGHNT and YYREEE (reference sequence). For the CDR3, the DNA is TGTGCCAGCAGCCGGTCGACAGATACGCAGTATTTT. Protein product: CASSRSTDTQYF.

This clone was counted between two and nine times. The rearrangement joins TRBV5-5 to TRBJ1-4, with 7 nucleotides matching TRBD1. V lost 4 bases to trimming and J lost 3 bases; unmatched junction nucleotides: 6. The CDR3 length is 15 residues. CDR1 is SGHKS and CDR2 is YYEKEE in the germline V gene (reference sequence). The CDR3 reads CASSTGQASNEKLFF. Written as DNA, the CDR3 is TGTGCCAGCAGCACAGGACAGGCCTCTAATGAAAAACTGTTTTTT.

The chain links TRBV7-2 to TRBJ1-2; 10 bases line up with TRBD1. The CDR3 is 16 amino acids. Trimming at V came to 5 bases and at J to 8 bases, leaving 14 bases not matched to a gene. The germline V gene encodes CDR1 SGHTA and CDR2 FQGNSA. Here the CDR3 reads CASSLRVGTGDEGYTF. DNA for the CDR3: TGTGCCAGCAGCCTTAGAGTCGGGACAGGGGATGAGGGCTACACCTTC.

This chain joins TRBV24-1 and TRBJ1-3, with TRBD1 matching over 10 bases. The CDR3 has 15 amino acids. The germline V gene encodes CDR1 KGHDR and CDR2 SFDVKD. Trimming took 6 bases from V and 2 from J; bases not matched to a gene: 3. The CDR3 region has the DNA TGTGCCACCAGTTCCGGGACAGGGGCTGGAAACACCATATATTTT. Translated: CATSSGTGAGNTIYF.

The V call is TRBV27, the J call TRBJ2-5; TRBD2 agrees at 12 bases. The CDR3 contains 15 residues. V lost 8 bases to trimming and J lost 4 bases; unmatched junction nucleotides: 8. Germline V lookup: CDR1 MNHEY, CDR2 SMNVEV (reference sequence). Here the CDR3 DNA reads TGTGCCAGCCGCAGACTAGCGGGGGAGGGAGAGACCCAGTACTTC. Its protein product is CASRRLAGEGETQYF.

This clone was seen a single time. CDR3 nucleotide sequence: TGCAGTGCCAGGGGCCCCAACGAGCAGTACTTC. Translation gives CSARGPNEQYF. The rearrangement links TRBV20-1 to TRBJ2-7; TRBD1 is a possible D gene (6 bases). Trimming pared 6 bases from V and 5 bases from J, leaving 11 bases between. The CDR3 covers 11 residues. Germline CDR1 DFQATT, CDR2 SNEGSKA (reference sequence).

The chain employs TRBV19 and TRBJ2-1, with TRBD2 as a possible D gene (6 bases). The V gene's germline CDR1 is LNHDA and CDR2 SQIVND (reference sequence). The CDR3 runs to 13 residues. Trimming took 4 bases from V and 10 from J, leaving 14 bases between them. The CDR3 coding sequence is TGTGCCAGTAGTACTGGACTACACCTCGAGCAGTTCTTC. It encodes CASSTGLHLEQFF.

The DNA of the CDR3 is TGTGCCACCAGCACCCAGGGGCCTGGGGCCAACGTCCTGACTTTC. Its translation: CATSTQGPGANVLTF. This rearrangement joins TRBV15 to TRBJ2-6, with D possibly TRBD1 on 6 matching bases. This CDR3 has 15 residues. The ends were cut back, 4 bases at V and 2 bases at J, with 9 bases in the middle. Germline CDR1 is LNHNV and CDR2 is YYDKDF (reference sequence).

The chain couples TRBV24-1 to TRBJ2-1; D may be TRBD1 (5 bases). The CDR3 is 16 residues long. Trimming stripped 5 bases from V and 7 bases from J, with 20 bases between. Germline V lookup: CDR1 KGHDR, CDR2 SFDVKD. This CDR3 reads CATSGEVNNKGNEQFF. The CDR3 nucleotides are TGTGCCACCAGTGGCGAAGTTAATAACAAGGGGAATGAGCAGTTCTTC.

The chain employs TRBV12-5 and TRBJ2-5, with 7 bases identical to TRBD2. Germline V gene data show CDR1 as LGHNT and CDR2 as FRNRAP. The CDR3 consists of 15 residues. The J segment lost 4 bases and the V segment lost 0 bases, leaving 5 bases of the junction unmatched. CDR3 in amino acids: CASGLVLGGPETQYF. The CDR3 bases are TGTGCTAGTGGTTTGGTACTGGGAGGGCCAGAGACCCAGTACTTC.

The chain is built from TRBV19 and TRBJ1-2; the D gene is possibly TRBD1 (6 bases). This CDR3 has 13 amino acids. Germline V CDR1 and CDR2: LNHDA, SQIVND (reference sequence). V was cut by 8 bases and J by 2 bases, with 12 bases left in between. CDR3 sequence (DNA): TGTGCCAGTTCCCACGACAGGAACTATGGCTACACCTTC. Protein sequence: CASSHDRNYGYTF.

V is TRBV19 and J is TRBJ2-7; no reliable D call. Germline V lookup: CDR1 LNHDA, CDR2 SQIVND (reference sequence). The CDR3 length is 13 residues. Trimming cost V 3 bases and J 3 bases, with 9 bases left between them. The CDR3 DNA follows: TGTGCCAGTAGTATTGCACACAGCTACGAGCAGTACTTC. Translating gives CASSIAHSYEQYF.

The chain couples TRBV2 to TRBJ2-7; TRBD1 matches 8 bases. There are 12 residues in the CDR3. Germline trimming cut 8 bases from V and 4 bases from J; bases unmatched to any gene: 4. Germline CDR1 SNHLY, CDR2 FYNNEI. CDR3 in amino acids: CASGDRGYEQYF. The DNA for the CDR3 is TGTGCCAGCGGAGACAGGGGTTACGAGCAGTACTTC.

The J gene is TRBJ2-1, the V gene TRBV7-8; 9 bases match TRBD2. The CDR3 contains 15 residues. Germline CDR1 reads SGHVS; CDR2 reads FQNEAQ. J lost 7 bases, V lost 3 bases, and 7 bases had no gene match. CDR3 loop: CASSLLAGSRNEQFF. Written as DNA, the CDR3 is TGTGCCAGCAGCTTGCTAGCGGGAAGTAGGAATGAGCAGTTCTTC.

The chain has TRBV27 and TRBJ1-6, with a tentative D call TRBD1 (5 bases). Trimming pared 0 bases from V and 7 bases from J, leaving 10 bases between. Germline V gene data show CDR1 as MNHEY and CDR2 as SMNVEV (reference sequence). The CDR3 is 15 amino acids. CDR3 amino acids: CASSLSPRTNSPLHF. The CDR3 coding sequence is TGTGCCAGCAGTTTATCGCCCAGGACAAATTCACCCCTCCACTTT.

The chain employs TRBV27 and TRBJ2-7; 10 bases line up with TRBD2. V lost 6 bases and J lost 2; bases outside the gene matches: 10. CDR1 and CDR2 (germline): MNHEY, SMNVEV (reference sequence). The CDR3 has 16 amino acids. The DNA for the CDR3 is TGTGCCAGCAGACGAAGCAGCGGGAGGGACGCCTACGAGCAGTACTTC. Encoded protein: CASRRSSGRDAYEQYF.

The rearrangement links TRBV4-1 to TRBJ1-5; 9 positions agree with TRBD1. With V trimmed by 1 base and J by 4 bases, 5 bases remained unmatched. Germline V gives CDR1 MGHRA, CDR2 YSYEKL. This CDR3 comprises 16 residues. In DNA form, the CDR3 reads TGCGCCAGCAGCCAAGGAACCGGGACAGGGAATCAGCCCCAGCATTTT. Translation gives CASSQGTGTGNQPQHF.

This clone was counted between two and nine times. This CDR3 is CASRGIRTADGYTF. CDR3 bases: TGTGCCAGCAGAGGAATTCGGACAGCCGATGGCTACACCTTC. The chain combines TRBV2 with TRBJ1-2, with a tentative D call TRBD1 (6 bases). Germline V lookup: CDR1 SNHLY, CDR2 FYNNEI. CDR3 length: 14 amino acids. Deletions cut 6 bases from V and 6 bases from J, with 17 bases between.

The chain employs TRBV5-4 and TRBJ2-7; 10 bases fit TRBD2. J lost 7 bases, V lost 4 bases, and 14 bases had no gene match. Per germline, CDR1 SGHNT and CDR2 YYREEE (reference sequence). The CDR3 sequence is 16 residues long. CDR3 region: CASSPTTSGNLFEQYF. The CDR3 nucleotides are TGTGCCAGCAGCCCGACCACTAGCGGGAACCTCTTTGAGCAGTACTTC.

The chain employs TRBV10-2 and TRBJ2-7; D call uncertain. The CDR3 contains 13 residues. Germline CDR1 WSHSY, CDR2 SAAADI. Trimming took off 3 bases at V and 4 bases at J, with 10 bases between the two ends. The CDR3 nucleotides are TGCGCCAGCAGTGACGCAACTCGGTACGAGCAGTACTTC. Translation: CASSDATRYEQYF.